In this sample, the clone carrying this T cell receptor (beta chain) turned up once. This sample is drawn from a study of blood T cell repertoires in COVID-19. Study-level information: PBMCs, B-cell-depleted T cells, or T cells provided the cDNA or gDNA that made up the material.

Original processing notes: Quantification of nucleated cells was approximated via reference gene primer amplification. TCRdb's copy holds only in-frame clones and misses some; the assay was immunoSEQ multiplex PCR. The DNA was the basis for D and trimming; V, J and clone size are from that table. In the table there are 100,000 to 150,000 clones, about 90% of which are singletons. The CDR3 consists of 16 residues. V was trimmed by 2 bases and J by 5 bases, leaving 18 bases between them. Germline V lookup: CDR1 SGDLS, CDR2 YYNGEE. This TCR came from a man between 50 and 59 years old with active COVID-19. The chain uses TRBV9 and TRBJ2-3; a weak D match, TRBD2 (6 bases). Sequencing input: peripheral blood. The CDR3 reads CASSVRDSFGVDTQYF. The CDR3 nucleotides read TGTGCCAGCAGCGTGCGGGACTCCTTCGGGGTAGATACGCAGTATTTT.